Below are 15 T cell receptor beta chains sequenced from a single sample in a study of T cells in Graves' hyperthyroidism and ophthalmopathy. TCR beta CDR3 region amplification was performed from RNA transcripts. HTBI primers were the set used in a first-round RT-PCR of the TCR CDR3. One entry per CDR3 protein results from TCRdb running MiXCR on the multiplex PCR reads. The sample lists approximately 600,000 distinct CDR3 sequences; 20% were seen once. Sequenced input: blood. These receptors were obtained from a man in his thirties or forties with Graves' ophthalmopathy.

J is TRBJ1-5 and V is TRBV10-3, with 7 bases identical to TRBD1. Germline trimming cut 11 bases from V and 7 bases from J; bases unmatched to any gene: 5. This CDR3 is 11 amino acids long. The germline V gene encodes CDR1 ENHRY and CDR2 SYGVKD. CDR3 loop: CARRDSQPQHF. In DNA, the CDR3 is TGTGCCCGAAGGGACAGCCAGCCCCAGCATTTT.

This clonotype was seen at least ten times. The chain is built from TRBV6-1 and TRBJ2-3; 7 nucleotides match TRBD1. Germline lookup yields CDR1 MNHNS and CDR2 SASEGT. This CDR3 has 15 residues. The ends lost 5 bases at V and 2 bases at J; junction bases unmatched: 7. The CDR3 DNA follows: TGTGCCAGCAGTCTTTGGGACAGTTCCACAGATACGCAGTATTTT. It encodes CASSLWDSSTDTQYF.

The rearrangement uses TRBV28 and TRBJ2-7, with 9 bases identical to TRBD2. V lost 3 bases to trimming and J lost 2 bases; unmatched junction nucleotides: 11. The CDR3 is made up of 17 amino acids. The germline V gene encodes CDR1 MDHEN and CDR2 SYDVKM. CDR3 nucleotide sequence: TGTGCCAGCAGTTTCGCGGGTAGGGCGGGAGGGCCCTACGAGCAGTACTTC. It codes for CASSFAGRAGGPYEQYF.

The chain is built from TRBV28 and TRBJ2-7; 11 positions match TRBD1. The CDR3 length is 15 residues. The germline CDR1 and CDR2 sequences are MDHEN and SYDVKM. The V segment lost 6 bases and the J segment 5 bases; nucleotides outside the gene matches: 9. CDR3 loop: CASREDRGHPNEQYF. The CDR3 coding sequence is TGTGCCAGCAGGGAGGACAGGGGGCATCCAAACGAGCAGTACTTC.

In its sample, this clonotype was seen a few times. The V call is TRBV4-2, the J call TRBJ2-7; D possibly corresponds to TRBD1 (5 bases). Germline V gives CDR1 LGHNA, CDR2 YNFKEQ. V was cut by 2 bases and J by 0 bases, with 14 bases left in between. The CDR3 has 16 residues. As DNA, the CDR3 is TGTGCCAGCAGCCAAACTTACCGACAGTCCTCCTACGAGCAGTACTTC. Protein: CASSQTYRQSSYEQYF.

In its sample, this clonotype was seen many times. The rearrangement joins TRBV11-2 to TRBJ2-4, with TRBD1 matching 8 bases. The V gene's germline CDR1 is SGHAT and CDR2 FQNNGV. This CDR3 has 15 residues. Unmatched junction bases numbered 6, after V lost 5 bases and J lost 3 bases. The CDR3 reads CASSIDRGFKNIQYF. The CDR3 DNA is TGTGCCAGCAGCATCGACAGGGGATTCAAAAACATTCAGTACTTC.

This sequence joins TRBV20-1 and TRBJ2-2; TRBD1 agrees at 10 bases. The DNA end lines up better with TRBJ2-3; the J call may be wrong. CDR1 DFQATT and CDR2 SNEGSKA come from the germline V gene (reference sequence). This CDR3 is built from 16 residues. The chain's CDR3 is CSARDRGTGASGEQYF. The CDR3 DNA follows: TGCAGTGCTAGAGATCGCGGGACAGGGGCTTCAGGGGAGCAGTATTTT.

The chain employs TRBV6-1 and TRBJ2-3, with TRBD2 matching over 7 bases. CDR1 is MNHNS and CDR2 is SASEGT in the germline V gene. The CDR3 extends over 15 amino acids. V was pared by 0 bases and J by 4 bases, with 4 bases of the junction left unmatched. The CDR3 DNA follows: TGTGCCAGCAGTGAAGCGAAGGGGAGGGCAGATACGCAGTATTTT. This gives the protein CASSEAKGRADTQYF.

CDR3 sequence (DNA): TGTGCCAGCGTAAAAAGGCAGGGAAAAAATTCACCCCTCCACTTT. Protein sequence: CASVKRQGKNSPLHF. The chain couples TRBV12-3 or TRBV12-4 to TRBJ1-6, with a possible D match to TRBD1 (5 bases). V was clipped by 8 bases and J by 7 bases, with 18 bases between them. The CDR3 has 15 amino acids.

This clonotype has only a few counts. The chain's CDR3 is CASSPDRSWGYGYTF. The CDR3 DNA reads TGCGCCAGCAGCCCCGACCGGTCATGGGGCTATGGCTACACCTTC. The rearrangement links TRBV4-1 to TRBJ1-2; no firm D call. The CDR3 consists of 15 residues. The V gene lost 4 bases and the J gene lost 4 bases, with 16 bases spanning the gap. The germline V gene has CDR1 MGHRA and CDR2 YSYEKL.

V gene TRBV7-2 combines with J gene TRBJ1-5; D might be TRBD1 (6 bases). Germline-derived CDR1 and CDR2 are SGHTA and FQGNSA. This CDR3 is built from 15 residues. With 2 bases removed from V and 3 bases from J, the gap between germline ends came to 11 bases. The CDR3 coding sequence is TGTGCCAGCAGCTTATTAACAGGGATCAATCAGCCCCAGCATTTT. It translates to CASSLLTGINQPQHF.

This clonotype has a handful of counts. The chain has TRBV5-6 and TRBJ2-1; D gene ambiguous. Between the trimmed V and J ends, which lost 6 bases and 7 bases, there was a span of 14 bases. Germline CDR1 and CDR2: SGHDT and YYEEEE. The CDR3 consists of 13 residues. DNA of the CDR3: TGTGCCAGCACCACCGCCTGGCAGAATGAGCAGTTCTTC. Translating it yields CASTTAWQNEQFF.

This clonotype was observed once. The CDR3: CAASSGNEQFF. The CDR3 DNA sequence: TGTGCGGCGTCGTCCGGGAACGAGCAGTTCTTC. This rearrangement joins TRBV27 to TRBJ2-1, with D possibly TRBD2 on 5 matching bases. The CDR3 is 11 amino acids. Germline V gene data show CDR1 as MNHEY and CDR2 as SMNVEV (reference sequence).

The genes are TRBV11-2 and TRBJ2-4; a weak D match, TRBD2 (5 bases). The germline V and J ends were trimmed by 7 bases and 5 bases, with 15 bases remaining between them. This CDR3 is 14 amino acids long. Germline CDR1 is SGHAT and CDR2 is FQNNGV. The CDR3, as DNA: TGTGCCAGCACCACCACCCCCGGGGAAAACATTCAGTACTTC. Residues: CASTTTPGENIQYF.

Many counts were recorded for this clonotype. The J gene is TRBJ2-1, the V gene TRBV11-2; the match to TRBD2 covers 9 bases. The CDR3 totals 16 residues. V was pared by 4 bases and J by 9 bases, with 13 bases of the junction left unmatched. The germline V gene has CDR1 SGHAT and CDR2 FQNNGV. This CDR3 is CASSSPRLAGSGEQFF. The CDR3 region has the DNA TGTGCCAGCAGCTCCCCCCGGCTAGCGGGGTCAGGTGAGCAGTTCTTC. Using reference TRBV11-2 and TRBJ2-1 for the parts outside the CDR3, the full variable domain is EAGVAQSPRYKIIEKRQSVAFWCNPISGHATLYWYQQILGQGPKLLIQFQNNGVVDDSQLPKDRFSAERLKGVDSTLKIQPAKLEDSAVYLCASSSPRLAGSGEQFFGPGTRLTVL.